These T cell receptor beta chains were read from a single sample in a study of cytomegalovirus exposure and HLA in healthy donors. TCRdb's copy holds only in-frame clones and misses some; the assay was immunoSEQ multiplex PCR. The table includes approximately 280,000 clones, 70% to 90% detected once. Sequenced: PBMCs. The receptors shown here come from a middle-aged man in good health and CMV-seropositive. CDR3s include the opening cysteine and the closing phenylalanine or tryptophan. A D gene is named only where the DNA matches it firmly. For some rows the clone size is stated as once, few or many, or as a class when expanded; others skip it.

v_gene	j_gene	d_gene	abundance	CDR3aa	CDR3nt
TRBV9	TRBJ2-2	NA	NA	CASSQGQNTGELFF	TGTGCCAGCAGCCAGGGACAAAACACCGGGGAGCTGTTTTTT
TRBV28	TRBJ2-5	NA	NA	CASSLDPGGAETQYF	TGTGCCAGCAGTTTGGACCCTGGGGGGGCAGAGACCCAGTACTTC
TRBV19	TRBJ2-2	NA	NA	CASKGGGPTELFF	TGTGCCAGTAAAGGGGGAGGGCCCACAGAGCTGTTTTTT
TRBV5-1	TRBJ2-1	NA	NA	CASSPPSLIEQFF	TGCGCCAGCAGCCCTCCTAGCCTTATTGAGCAGTTCTTC
TRBV6-4	TRBJ2-3	NA	NA	CASSDSGGRGVPDTQYF	TGTGCCAGCAGTGACTCCGGAGGGAGAGGGGTCCCAGATACGCAGTATTTT
TRBV6-1	TRBJ2-6	TRBD2	NA	CASSVTSGSSGANVLTF	TGTGCCAGCAGTGTGACTAGCGGGAGCTCTGGGGCCAACGTCCTGACTTTC
TRBV7-6	TRBJ2-7	TRBD1	NA	CASSSGQGQYEQYF	TGTGCCAGCAGCTCCGGACAGGGTCAGTACGAGCAGTACTTC
TRBV28	TRBJ2-7	TRBD2	once	CASSPISGFYEQYF	TGTGCCAGCAGTCCCATTAGCGGGTTCTACGAGCAGTACTTC
TRBV9	TRBJ2-2	NA	NA	CASSVETSPSGELFF	TGTGCCAGCAGCGTAGAGACTAGTCCGAGCGGGGAGCTGTTTTTT
TRBV4-1	TRBJ1-4	NA	NA	CASSQGLEEKLFF	TGCGCCAGCAGCCAAGGGCTGGAGGAAAAACTGTTTTTT
TRBV25-1	TRBJ1-2	TRBD1	NA	CASSDYGQGDYGYTF	TGTGCCAGCAGTGATTATGGGCAGGGGGACTATGGCTACACCTTC
TRBV6-6	TRBJ2-7	TRBD1	NA	CASQRTGSYEQYF	TGTGCCAGCCAGAGGACAGGCTCCTACGAGCAGTACTTC
TRBV13	TRBJ2-1	TRBD2	NA	CASSPTSGRRGEQFF	TGTGCCAGCAGCCCTACTAGCGGTCGGCGGGGTGAGCAGTTCTTC
TRBV7-9	TRBJ2-5	NA	NA	CASSLGGTQETQYF	TGTGCCAGCAGCTTAGGCGGAACCCAAGAGACCCAGTACTTC
TRBV13	TRBJ2-7	TRBD2	NA	CASSLELAGGRGYEQYF	TGTGCCAGCAGCTTAGAACTAGCGGGAGGGCGGGGCTACGAGCAGTACTTC
TRBV6-6	TRBJ2-3	NA	NA	CASSYWRADTQYF	TGTGCCAGCAGTTACTGGAGGGCAGATACGCAGTATTTT
TRBV7-3	TRBJ1-5	NA	NA	CASSLTGGTYSNQPQHF	TGTGCCAGCAGTCTGACAGGTGGGACCTATAGCAATCAGCCCCAGCATTTT
TRBV5-4	TRBJ2-1	NA	once	CASSLAWGQAYNEQFF	TGTGCCAGCAGCTTGGCTTGGGGCCAGGCCTACAATGAGCAGTTCTTC